The source of this TCR beta chain is a study of tumor-infiltrating lymphocytes in primary liver carcinoma. A primer in the constant region served to generate TCR beta cDNA from roughly 520 ng of total RNA. Each TCR beta library was derived from three nested multiplex PCR rounds that employed slightly modified ARM-PCR. A C-beta reverse primer was combined with TRBV1-TRBV30 forward primers in the first two PCR rounds, and each round had about 10 cycles. MiXCR, applied by TCRdb to the multiplex PCR reads, yields one record per CDR3 protein. The sample consists of more than 100,000 distinct CDR3 sequences, 55% to 75% of them appearing once. Bulk tissue was left unsorted, and RNA and DNA were co-extracted from about 20-30 mg of it. Germline CDR1 reads DFQATT; CDR2 reads SNEGSKA (reference sequence). The J segment lost 2 bases and the V segment lost 1 base, leaving 13 bases of the junction unmatched. CDR3 length: 17 residues.

The sequence derives from a woman aged 55-70 years with primary liver carcinoma and hepatitis B virus infection. Sequencing used liver tumor tissue from sampling region 1. Subset specified: tumor region T1, superior pole. The chain employs TRBV20-1 and TRBJ2-5, with 7 positions matching TRBD2. CDR3 nucleotides: TGCAGTGCTAGAGGAGAGGGCGCTAGCGGACGGCAAGAGACCCAGTACTTC. It translates to CSARGEGASGRQETQYF.